The entry below gives a single T cell receptor (beta chain) sequence along with its context. This sample is drawn from a study of OX40 agonist ivuxolimab in advanced cancers. The CDR3 spans 11 residues. The germline CDR1 and CDR2 sequences are LNHDA and SQIVND (reference sequence). V lost 8 bases, J lost 3 bases, and 7 bases lay in between. Libraries were prepared by immunoSEQ multiplex PCR; TCRdb keeps only in-frame clonotypes and omits some of them. The sample carries around 80,000 clones, 89% recorded once. J is TRBJ1-2 and V is TRBV19; D ambiguous. This sequence originates from an adult with an advanced solid tumor such as melanoma, head and neck, liver or kidney cancer. The input for sequencing was CD4+ or CD8+ T cells sorted from blood, taken in a trial of the OX40 agonist ivuxolimab. The CDR3 spells CASRSDYGYTF. In DNA, the CDR3 is TGTGCCAGTCGGTCGGACTATGGCTACACCTTC.